The sequence of this TCR beta chain was determined in a study of shared clonotypes between healthy human individuals. A note on this clone: The antigen is not known.

Donors were healthy HIV-negative adults without recently reported acute infections or vaccinations. Adult Caucasians living in Nashville, Tennessee made up all of the donors. General study findings and limits: Relative to clonotypes present in all four donors, those not shared had lower generation probabilities.

The V and J ends lost 7 bases and 1 base, in that order; junction bases with no gene match: 22. The CDR3 is made up of 20 amino acids. Clones were read by immunoSEQ multiplex PCR, and TCRdb kept only the in-frame ones, dropping some. This sample has millions of clones, with over 85% found just once. This receptor was identified in a man aged 18 to 30 in good health. Some clones in this sample may be carry-over from other donors' samples. The chain combines TRBV23-1 with TRBJ1-1; 9 bases map to TRBD1. TRBV23-1 is flagged as an ORF with uncertain function. Sequencing was carried out using naive CD4+ T cells from PBMCs. Subset specified: CD45RA+ positively selected. CDR3 sequence: CASNDYRDREKGDGNTEAFF. In DNA form, the CDR3 reads TGCGCCAGCAACGACTACCGGGACAGGGAAAAGGGTGATGGGAACACTGAAGCTTTCTTT.